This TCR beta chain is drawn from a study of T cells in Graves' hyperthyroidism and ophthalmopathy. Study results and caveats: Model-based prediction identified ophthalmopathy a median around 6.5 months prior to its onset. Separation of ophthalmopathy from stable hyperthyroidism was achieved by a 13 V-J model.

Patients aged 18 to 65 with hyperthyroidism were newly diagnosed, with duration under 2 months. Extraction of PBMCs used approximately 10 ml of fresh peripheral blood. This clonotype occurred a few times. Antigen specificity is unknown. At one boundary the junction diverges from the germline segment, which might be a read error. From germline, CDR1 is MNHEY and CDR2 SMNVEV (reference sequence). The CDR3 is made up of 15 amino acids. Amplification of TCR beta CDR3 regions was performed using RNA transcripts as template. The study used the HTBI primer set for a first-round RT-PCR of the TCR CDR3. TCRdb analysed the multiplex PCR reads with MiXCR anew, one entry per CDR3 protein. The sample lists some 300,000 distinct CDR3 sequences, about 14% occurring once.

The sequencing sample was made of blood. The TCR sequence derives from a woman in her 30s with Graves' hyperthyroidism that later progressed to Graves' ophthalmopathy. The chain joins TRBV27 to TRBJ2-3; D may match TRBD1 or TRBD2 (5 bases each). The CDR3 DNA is TGTGCCGGCAGTTTAAGGGACGTCACCCCAGATACGCAGTATTTT. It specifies CAGSLRDVTPDTQYF.